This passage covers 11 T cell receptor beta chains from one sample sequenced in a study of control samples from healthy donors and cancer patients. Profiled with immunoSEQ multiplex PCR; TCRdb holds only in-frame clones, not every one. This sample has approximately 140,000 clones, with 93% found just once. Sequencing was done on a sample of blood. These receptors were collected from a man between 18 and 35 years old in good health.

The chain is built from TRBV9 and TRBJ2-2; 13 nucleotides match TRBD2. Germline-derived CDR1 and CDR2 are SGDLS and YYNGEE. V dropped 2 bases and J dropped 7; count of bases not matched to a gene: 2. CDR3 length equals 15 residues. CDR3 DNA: TGTGCCAGCAGCGTCCGGACTAGCGGGAGCGGGGAGCTGTTTTTT. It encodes CASSVRTSGSGELFF.

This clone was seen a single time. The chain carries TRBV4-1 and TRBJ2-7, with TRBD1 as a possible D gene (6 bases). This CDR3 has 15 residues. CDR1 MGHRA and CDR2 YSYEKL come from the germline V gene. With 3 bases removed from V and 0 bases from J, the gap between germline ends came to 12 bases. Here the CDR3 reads CASSHILDSSYEQYF. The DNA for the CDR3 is TGCGCCAGCAGCCACATTTTGGACAGCTCCTACGAGCAGTACTTC.

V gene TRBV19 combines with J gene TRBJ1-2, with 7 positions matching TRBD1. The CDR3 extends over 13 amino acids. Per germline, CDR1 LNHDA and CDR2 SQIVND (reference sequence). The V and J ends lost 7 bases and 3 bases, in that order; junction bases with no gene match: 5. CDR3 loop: CASTRQGDYGYTF. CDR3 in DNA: TGTGCCAGTACTAGACAGGGAGACTATGGCTACACCTTC.

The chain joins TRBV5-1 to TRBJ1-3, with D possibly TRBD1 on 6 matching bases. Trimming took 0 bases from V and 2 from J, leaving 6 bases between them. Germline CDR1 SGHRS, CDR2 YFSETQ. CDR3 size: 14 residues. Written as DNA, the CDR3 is TGCGCCAGCAGCTTGGGGACAGCTGGAAACACCATATATTTT. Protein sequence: CASSLGTAGNTIYF. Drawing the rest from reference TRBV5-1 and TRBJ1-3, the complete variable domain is KAGVTQTPRYLIKTRGQQVTLSCSPISGHRSVSWYQQTPGQGLQFLFEYFSETQRNKGNFPGRFSGRQFSNSRSEMNVSTLELGDSALYLCASSLGTAGNTIYFGEGSWLTVV.

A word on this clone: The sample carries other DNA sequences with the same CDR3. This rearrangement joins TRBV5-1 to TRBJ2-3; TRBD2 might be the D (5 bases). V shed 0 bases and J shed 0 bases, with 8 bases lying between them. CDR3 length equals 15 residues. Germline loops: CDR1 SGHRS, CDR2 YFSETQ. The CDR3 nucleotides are TGCGCCAGCAGCTTGGATCCGGGAAGCACAGATACGCAGTATTTT. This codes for CASSLDPGSTDTQYF.

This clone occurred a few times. CDR3 region: CASSLDLGVANEKLFF. The CDR3, as DNA: TGTGCCAGCAGCCTGGACCTAGGGGTGGCTAATGAAAAACTGTTTTTT. This rearrangement joins TRBV5-4 to TRBJ1-4, with D perhaps TRBD1 (5 bases). This CDR3 region has 16 residues. The germline V and J ends were trimmed by 4 bases and 3 bases, with 16 bases remaining between them. The V gene's germline CDR1 is SGHNT and CDR2 YYREEE (reference sequence).

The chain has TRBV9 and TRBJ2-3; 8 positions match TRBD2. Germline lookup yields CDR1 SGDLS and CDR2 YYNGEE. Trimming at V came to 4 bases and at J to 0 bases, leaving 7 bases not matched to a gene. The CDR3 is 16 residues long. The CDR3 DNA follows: TGTGCCAGCAGCCCCCGGGGGGGGGAGAGCACAGATACGCAGTATTTT. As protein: CASSPRGGESTDTQYF.

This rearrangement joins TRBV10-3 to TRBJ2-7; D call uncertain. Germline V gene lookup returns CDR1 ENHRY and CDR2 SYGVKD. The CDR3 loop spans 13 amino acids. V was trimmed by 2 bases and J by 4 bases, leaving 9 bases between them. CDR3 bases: TGTGCCATCAGTGAGGACGGGTCTTACGAGCAGTACTTC. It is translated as CAISEDGSYEQYF.

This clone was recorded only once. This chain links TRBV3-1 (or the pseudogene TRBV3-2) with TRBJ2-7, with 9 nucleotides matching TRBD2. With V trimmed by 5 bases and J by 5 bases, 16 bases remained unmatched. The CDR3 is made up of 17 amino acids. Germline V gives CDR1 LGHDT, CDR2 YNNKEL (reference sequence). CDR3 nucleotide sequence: TGTGCCAGCAGCAGTAGCGGGAGTGTGGGGCCAGGGGACGAGCAGTACTTC. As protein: CASSSSGSVGPGDEQYF.

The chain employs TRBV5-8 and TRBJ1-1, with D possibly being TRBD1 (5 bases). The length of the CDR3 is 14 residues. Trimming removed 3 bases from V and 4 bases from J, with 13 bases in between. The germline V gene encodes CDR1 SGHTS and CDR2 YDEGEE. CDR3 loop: CASSSAFGGTEAFF. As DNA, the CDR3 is TGTGCCAGCAGCTCTGCGTTTGGGGGCACTGAAGCTTTCTTT.

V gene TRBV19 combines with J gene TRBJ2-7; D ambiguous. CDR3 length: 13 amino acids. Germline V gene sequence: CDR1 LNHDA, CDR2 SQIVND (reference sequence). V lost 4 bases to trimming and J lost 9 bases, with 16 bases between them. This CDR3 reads CASSTATANGQYF. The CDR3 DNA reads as TGTGCCAGTAGTACAGCGACGGCAAACGGGCAGTACTTC.